These 22 T cell receptor beta chains came from one sample sequenced in a study of identical twins' blood T cells. Each CDR3 protein is one row after TCRdb ran MiXCR on the 5' RACE reads. The data contain roughly 340,000 distinct CDR3 sequences, approximately 30% of them seen just once; the ten biggest clones take up more than 5.5%. Specimen: PBMCs. Receptors were obtained from a woman aged 18 to 49 in good health.

V is TRBV9 and J is TRBJ2-1, with D possibly matching TRBD1 (6 bases). This CDR3 comprises 15 residues. Deletions cut 3 bases from V and 0 bases from J, with 10 bases between. CDR1 and CDR2 from the germline V gene are SGDLS and YYNGEE. The CDR3 bases are TGTGCCAGCAGCGAGGGGGTTAACTCCTACAATGAGCAGTTCTTC. This codes for CASSEGVNSYNEQFF.

V usage is TRBV6-2 or TRBV6-3 and J usage is TRBJ2-3; no clear D. This CDR3 contains 15 residues. V lost 6 bases, J lost 6 bases, and 19 bases lay in between. The germline gives CDR1 MNHEY, CDR2 SVGEGT. The CDR3 region is CASSRPGVTRDTQYF. The CDR3 DNA reads TGTGCCAGCAGCCGACCGGGCGTAACAAGGGATACGCAGTATTTT.

Ten or more counts support this clonotype. The chain recombines TRBV29-1 with TRBJ1-1; tentatively, D is TRBD1 (5 bases). V was clipped by 6 bases and J by 5 bases, with 7 bases between them. The CDR3 contains 10 residues. From germline, CDR1 is SQVTM and CDR2 ANQGSEA. CDR3 residues: CSVQVTEAFF. The CDR3 region has the DNA TGCAGCGTACAGGTTACTGAAGCTTTCTTT.

The chain employs TRBV4-3 and TRBJ2-1; TRBD1 is a possible D gene (6 bases). Germline assignment: CDR1 LGHNA and CDR2 YSLEER. This CDR3 region has 14 residues. The V and J ends lost 4 bases and 2 bases respectively, with 9 bases between them. CDR3 residues: CASSLGTPYNEQFF. CDR3 DNA sequence: TGCGCCAGCAGCCTCGGGACACCCTACAATGAGCAGTTCTTC.

The chain links TRBV20-1 to TRBJ2-1; D is undetermined. This CDR3 has 14 amino acids. Looked up from germline, CDR1 is DFQATT and CDR2 is SNEGSKA (reference sequence). Trimming took off 5 bases at V and 2 bases at J, with 13 bases between the two ends. Here the CDR3 reads CSAQAAVTYNEQFF. DNA for the CDR3: TGCAGTGCTCAGGCGGCGGTAACCTACAATGAGCAGTTCTTC.

Details on this clonotype: This clone may be a read error of a much larger clone one base away. This CDR3 is CAGSLGGGDTEAFF. The CDR3 coding sequence is TGTGCCGGCAGCTTAGGGGGAGGGGACACTGAAGCTTTCTTT. V and J are TRBV7-6 and TRBJ1-1, with D perhaps matching TRBD1 (6 bases). The CDR3 loop spans 14 amino acids. Germline V gene data show CDR1 as SGHVS and CDR2 as FNYEAQ.

This chain links TRBV20-1 with TRBJ1-5; possibly TRBD1 for D (6 bases). V dropped 3 bases and J dropped 11 bases, with 14 bases sitting between them. CDR1 DFQATT and CDR2 SNEGSKA come from the germline V gene (reference sequence). This CDR3 contains 12 residues. CDR3 nucleotide sequence: TGCAGTGCTAGTTCCAGGGGAGGGACCCAGCATTTT. It specifies CSASSRGGTQHF.

A word on this clonotype: This may stem from a read error, because a much larger clone lies one nucleotide away. The chain joins TRBV6-2 or TRBV6-3 to TRBJ2-7, with 10 nucleotides matching TRBD2. CDR3 length: 15 amino acids. Trimming at V came to 0 bases and at J to 6 bases, leaving 5 bases not matched to a gene. Germline CDR1 is MNHEY and CDR2 is SVGEGT. The CDR3, as DNA: TGTGCCAGCAGTTACTCCGCTAGCGGGAGTTGCGAGCAGTACTTC. Translated: CASSYSASGSCEQYF.

The chain employs TRBV7-2 and TRBJ1-1, with TRBD1 matching 7 bases. Germline V gene sequence: CDR1 SGHTA, CDR2 FQGNSA. J gave up 0 bases and V 6 bases, and 4 bases lay outside the gene matches. The CDR3 spans 14 residues. The CDR3 DNA reads TGTGCCAGCAGATGGACAGGAATGAACACTGAAGCTTTCTTT. Translated: CASRWTGMNTEAFF. Full variable domain (remainder filled in from reference TRBV7-2 and TRBJ1-1): GAGVSQSPSNKVTEKGKDVELRCDPISGHTALYWYRQSLGQGLEFLIYFQGNSAPDKSGLPSDRFSAERTGGSVSTLTIQRTQQEDSAVYLCASRWTGMNTEAFFGQGTRLTVV.

For this clonotype: The junction departs from the called germline gene at one end, perhaps through a read error. The V and J genes are TRBV7-2 and TRBJ1-5, with D unresolved. The CDR3 runs 15 residues. The germline gives CDR1 SGHTA, CDR2 FQGNSA. CDR3 bases: TGTGCCAGCGGCTTAGGTGCCCTACCCAATCAGCCCCAGCATTTT. Its translation: CASGLGALPNQPQHF. The complete variable domain, with remaining parts taken from reference TRBV7-2 and TRBJ1-5, reads GAGVSQSPSNKVTEKGKDVELRCDPISGHTALYWYRQSLGQGLEFLIYFQGNSAPDKSGLPSDRFSAERTGGSVSTLTIQRTQQEDSAVYLCASGLGALPNQPQHFGDGTRLSIL.

The chain employs TRBV6-2 or TRBV6-3 and TRBJ2-7; D is possibly TRBD2 (6 bases). CDR3 size: 14 residues. Germline CDR1 and CDR2: MNHEY and SVGEGT. The germline V and J ends were trimmed by 2 bases and 3 bases, with 11 bases remaining between them. Here the CDR3 DNA reads TGTGCCAGCAGTTACGAGGTCGGGAGCTACGAGCAGTACTTC. This sequence encodes CASSYEVGSYEQYF.

As to this clonotype: A much larger clone lies a single base off, so this may be a read error. The chain joins TRBV9 to TRBJ2-3; unclear D gene. Germline CDR1 and CDR2: SGDLS and YYNGEE. V was shortened by 3 bases and J by 6 bases, with 17 bases between the two germline ends. The CDR3 has 15 amino acids. CDR3 in amino acids: CASSDGPANWDTQYF. For the CDR3, the DNA is TGTGCCAGCAGCGACGGACCAGCGAATTGGGATACGCAGTATTTT.

In regard to this clonotype: The DNA is omitted, as the CDR3 cannot be located on it reliably, and the CDR3 follows TCRdb's listing. The genes are TRBV29-1 and TRBJ1-1; the D segment call TRBD1 is taken from the table without a DNA check. Both ends counted, the CDR3 spans 13 residues. In germline, CDR1 is SQVTM, CDR2 ANQGSEA. The CDR3 is CSVRFGANTEAFF.

The chain carries TRBV20-1 and TRBJ2-7; the D is unclear. Between the trimmed V and J ends, which lost 5 bases and 2 bases, there was a span of 10 bases. Germline V gene data show CDR1 as DFQATT and CDR2 as SNEGSKA (reference sequence). The CDR3 sequence is 12 residues long. The CDR3 protein is CSAQVLTYEQYF. The CDR3 coding sequence is TGCAGTGCTCAGGTACTAACCTACGAGCAGTACTTC.

This clonotype was counted at least ten times. This chain uses TRBV29-1 with TRBJ1-2, with D maybe TRBD1 (5 bases). Per the germline V gene, CDR1 is SQVTM and CDR2 is ANQGSEA. The V gene lost 7 bases and the J gene lost 0 bases, with 9 bases spanning the gap. The CDR3 covers 12 residues. The DNA for the CDR3 is TGCAGCGCAGGGCAAGCTAACTATGGCTACACCTTC. This translates into CSAGQANYGYTF. Together with reference TRBV29-1 and TRBJ1-2, the CDR3 gives the full variable domain: SAVISQKPSRDICQRGTSLTIQCQVDSQVTMMFWYRQQPGQSLTLIATANQGSEATYESGFVIDKFPISRPNLTFSTLTVSNMSPEDSSIYLCSAGQANYGYTFGSGTRLTVV.

Comment on this clonotype: This could be a read error, since a much larger clone is one nucleotide away. The CDR3 does not close with the conserved phenylalanine or tryptophan, likely indicating a read error. The chain carries TRBV29-1 and TRBJ2-1, with 11 bases that match TRBD2. This CDR3 comprises 14 residues. Germline V gene data show CDR1 as SQVTM and CDR2 as ANQGSEA. The CDR3 DNA reads TGCACCGTTAGACTAGCGGGAATGGAAAATGAGCAGTTCTCC. Amino acids: CTVRLAGMENEQFS.

The CDR3 protein is CASSFGLVAAGELFF. The CDR3 DNA is TGTGCCAGCAGCTTCGGACTAGTGGCCGCCGGGGAGCTGTTTTTT. J is TRBJ2-2 and V is TRBV11-3; 7 bases match TRBD2. Trimming took 3 bases from V and 6 from J; bases not matched to a gene: 7. The CDR3 is 15 residues long. Per the germline V gene, CDR1 is SGHNT and CDR2 is YENEEA.

The chain uses TRBV2 and TRBJ1-2; D remains ambiguous. CDR1 and CDR2 (germline): SNHLY, FYNNEI. Trimming pared 7 bases from V and 4 bases from J, leaving 10 bases between. The CDR3 consists of 12 residues. CDR3 in DNA: TGTGCCAGCAACGGAGAACGCTATGGCTACACCTTC. Translating it yields CASNGERYGYTF.

The rearrangement joins TRBV6-5 to TRBJ2-1; 12 positions match TRBD2. Germline loops: CDR1 MNHEY, CDR2 SVGAGI. This CDR3 contains 15 residues. After removal of 6 bases from V and 6 bases from J, the junction contained 6 bases not matched to a gene. The CDR3 reads CASRSLAGGPNEQFF. DNA for the CDR3: TGTGCCAGCAGATCGCTAGCGGGGGGGCCCAATGAGCAGTTCTTC.

This clonotype was found a few times. V gene TRBV6-1 combines with J gene TRBJ1-5, with D possibly matching TRBD1 (6 bases). Germline V lookup: CDR1 MNHNS, CDR2 SASEGT. The CDR3 contains 12 residues. The V and J ends lost 7 bases and 6 bases respectively, with 10 bases between them. The CDR3 loop reads CASTGGGQPQHF. The CDR3 DNA is TGTGCCAGCACGGGAGGGGGTCAGCCCCAGCATTTT.

The rearrangement uses TRBV13 and TRBJ2-7; D is uncertain. The germline V gene encodes CDR1 PRHDT and CDR2 FYEKMQ (reference sequence). There are 12 residues in the CDR3. The germline V and J ends were trimmed by 5 bases and 7 bases, with 12 bases remaining between them. This CDR3 reads CASSRIREEQYF. CDR3 sequence (DNA): TGTGCCAGCAGCCGAATCCGTGAGGAGCAGTACTTC.

This clonotype came up a few times. The chain carries TRBV29-1 and TRBJ1-3, with a weak D call TRBD1 (6 bases). V shed 1 base and J shed 2 bases, with 24 bases lying between them. The CDR3 totals 19 residues. The V gene's germline CDR1 is SQVTM and CDR2 ANQGSEA. The CDR3 loop is CSVEGFRSWGDRTGNTIYF. The CDR3 DNA is TGCAGCGTTGAAGGCTTTAGATCCTGGGGAGACAGGACTGGAAACACCATATATTTT. Supplemented by reference TRBV29-1 and TRBJ1-3, the full variable domain reads SAVISQKPSRDICQRGTSLTIQCQVDSQVTMMFWYRQQPGQSLTLIATANQGSEATYESGFVIDKFPISRPNLTFSTLTVSNMSPEDSSIYLCSVEGFRSWGDRTGNTIYFGEGSWLTVV.